This TCR beta chain was observed in a study of beta chain features in type 1 diabetes. Study at large: Examined across all samples were around 110 million sorted cells. Study-wide findings and caveats: Sequencing used cDNA, and cells with high TCR expression could therefore be over-represented. Researchers report that Type 1 diabetes patients had moderately but significantly shorter TCRB CDR3s across all four CD4+ subsets.

Blood was collected once per donor into heparin, averaging roughly 120 mL. Trimming cost V 0 bases and J 6 bases, with 13 bases left between them. Germline values: CDR1 LGHNA, CDR2 YSLEER. The CDR3 runs to 15 residues. Regarding this clone: The antigen is undetermined.

Expressed TCRB transcripts were sequenced, since all the RNA that had been isolated was reverse transcribed. Only in-frame clones appear in the TCRdb table, and some are missing; sequencing was by immunoSEQ multiplex PCR. This table holds 200,000 to 300,000 clones, roughly 10% found once. The chain has TRBV4-3 and TRBJ2-3; maybe TRBD1 (5 bases). The sequence derives from a man aged 25-40 years with type 1 diabetes. Sequencing was performed on naive CD4+ T cells from blood. The CDR3 DNA reads TGCGCCAGCAGCCAAGATCAAGGGGTTGGGGATACGCAGTATTTT. Its translation is CASSQDQGVGDTQYF.